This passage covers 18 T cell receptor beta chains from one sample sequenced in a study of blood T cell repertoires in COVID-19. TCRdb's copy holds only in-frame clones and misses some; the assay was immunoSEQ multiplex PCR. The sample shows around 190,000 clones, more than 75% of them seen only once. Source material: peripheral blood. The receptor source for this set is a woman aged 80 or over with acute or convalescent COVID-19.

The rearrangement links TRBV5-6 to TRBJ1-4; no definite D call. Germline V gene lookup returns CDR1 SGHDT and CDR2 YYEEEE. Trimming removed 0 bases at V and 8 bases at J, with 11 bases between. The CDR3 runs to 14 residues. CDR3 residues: CASSLGLPGEKLFF. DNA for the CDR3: TGTGCCAGCAGCTTGGGTCTTCCGGGGGAAAAACTGTTTTTT.

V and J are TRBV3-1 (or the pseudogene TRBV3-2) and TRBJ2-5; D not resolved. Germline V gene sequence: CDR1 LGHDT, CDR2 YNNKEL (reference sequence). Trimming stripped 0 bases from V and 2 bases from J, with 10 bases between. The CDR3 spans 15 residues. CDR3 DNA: TGTGCCAGCAGCCAAGATTTAGGCAGGCAAGAGACCCAGTACTTC. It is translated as CASSQDLGRQETQYF.

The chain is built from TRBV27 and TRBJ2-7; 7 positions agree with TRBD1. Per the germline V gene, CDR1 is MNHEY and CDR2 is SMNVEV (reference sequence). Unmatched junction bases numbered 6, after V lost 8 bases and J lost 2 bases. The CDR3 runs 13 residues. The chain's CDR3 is CASARDRTYEQYF. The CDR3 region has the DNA TGTGCCAGCGCTCGGGACAGAACCTACGAGCAGTACTTC.

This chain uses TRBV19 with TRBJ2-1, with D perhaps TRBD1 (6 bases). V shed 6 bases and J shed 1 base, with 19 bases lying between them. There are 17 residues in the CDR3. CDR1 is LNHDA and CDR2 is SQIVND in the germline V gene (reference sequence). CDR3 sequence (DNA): TGTGCCAGTAGAACCACGACAGGTCTGCGGTCCTACAATGAGCAGTTCTTC. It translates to CASRTTTGLRSYNEQFF.

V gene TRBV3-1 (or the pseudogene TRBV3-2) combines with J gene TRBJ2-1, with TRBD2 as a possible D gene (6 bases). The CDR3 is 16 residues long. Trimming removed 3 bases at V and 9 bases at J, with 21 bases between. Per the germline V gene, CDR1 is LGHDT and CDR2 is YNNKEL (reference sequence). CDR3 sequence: CASSQRVGGLSSEQFF. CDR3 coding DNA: TGTGCCAGCAGCCAGCGAGTGGGAGGTCTATCTAGTGAGCAGTTCTTC.

The CDR3: CASSDTQGVVDEKLFF. In DNA form, the CDR3 reads TGTGCCAGCAGTGATACCCAGGGCGTTGTTGATGAAAAACTGTTTTTT. The chain recombines TRBV25-1 with TRBJ1-4; D is perhaps TRBD1 (5 bases). CDR1 and CDR2 from the germline V gene are MGHDK and SYGVNS. The CDR3 totals 16 residues. V was trimmed by 3 bases and J by 6 bases, leaving 17 bases between them.

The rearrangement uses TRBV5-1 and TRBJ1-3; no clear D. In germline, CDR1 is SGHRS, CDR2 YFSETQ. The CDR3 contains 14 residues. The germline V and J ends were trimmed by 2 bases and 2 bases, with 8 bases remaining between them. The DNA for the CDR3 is TGCGCCAGCAGCTTTACGAGGGCTGGAAACACCATATATTTT. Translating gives CASSFTRAGNTIYF.

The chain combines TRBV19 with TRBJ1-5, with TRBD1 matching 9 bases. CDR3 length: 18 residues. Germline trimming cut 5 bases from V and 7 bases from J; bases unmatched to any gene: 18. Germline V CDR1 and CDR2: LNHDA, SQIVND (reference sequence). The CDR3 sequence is CASSLPASWTGAGQPQHF. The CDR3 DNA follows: TGTGCCAGTAGTCTCCCGGCCTCGTGGACAGGGGCTGGACAGCCCCAGCATTTT.

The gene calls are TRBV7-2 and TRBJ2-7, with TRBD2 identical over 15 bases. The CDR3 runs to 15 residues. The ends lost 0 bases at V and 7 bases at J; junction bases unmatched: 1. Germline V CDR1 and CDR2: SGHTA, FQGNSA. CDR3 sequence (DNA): TGTGCCAGCAGCTTAGCAGGGACTAGCGGGAGGGAGCAGTACTTC. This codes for CASSLAGTSGREQYF.

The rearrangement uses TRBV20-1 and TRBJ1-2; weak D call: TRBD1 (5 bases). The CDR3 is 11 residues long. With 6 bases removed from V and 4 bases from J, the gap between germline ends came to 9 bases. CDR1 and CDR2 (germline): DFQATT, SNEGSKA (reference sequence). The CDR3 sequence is CSAGRGYGYTF. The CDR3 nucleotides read TGCAGTGCAGGGAGGGGCTATGGCTACACCTTC.

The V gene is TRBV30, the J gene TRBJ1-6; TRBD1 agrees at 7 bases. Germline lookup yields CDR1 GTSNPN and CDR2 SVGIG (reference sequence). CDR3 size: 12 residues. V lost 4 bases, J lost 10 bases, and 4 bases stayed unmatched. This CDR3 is CAWNQGDSPLHF. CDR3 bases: TGTGCCTGGAACCAGGGGGACTCACCCCTCCACTTT.

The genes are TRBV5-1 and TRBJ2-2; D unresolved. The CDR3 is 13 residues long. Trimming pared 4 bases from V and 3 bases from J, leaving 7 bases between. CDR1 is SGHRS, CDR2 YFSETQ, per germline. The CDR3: CASSVSDTGELFF. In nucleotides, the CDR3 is TGCGCCAGCAGCGTCAGCGACACCGGGGAGCTGTTTTTT.

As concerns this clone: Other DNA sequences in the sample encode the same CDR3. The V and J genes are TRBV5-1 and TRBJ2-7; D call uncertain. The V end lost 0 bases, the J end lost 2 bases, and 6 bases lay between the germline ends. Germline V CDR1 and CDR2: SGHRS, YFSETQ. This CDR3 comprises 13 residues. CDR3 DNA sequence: TGCGCCAGCAGCTTGGCGGGTACCTACGAGCAGTACTTC. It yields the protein CASSLAGTYEQYF.

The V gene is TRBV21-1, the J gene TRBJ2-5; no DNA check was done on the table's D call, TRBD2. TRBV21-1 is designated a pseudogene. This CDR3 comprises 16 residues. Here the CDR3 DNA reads TGTGCCAGCAGCACGAATCCGGGACTAGCAGAAGAGACCCAGTACTTC. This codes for CASSTNPGLAEETQYF.

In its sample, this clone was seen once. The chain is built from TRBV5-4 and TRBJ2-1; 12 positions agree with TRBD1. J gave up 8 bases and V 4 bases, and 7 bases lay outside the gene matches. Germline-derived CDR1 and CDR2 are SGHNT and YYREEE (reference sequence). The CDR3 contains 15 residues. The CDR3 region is CASSQPGQGAHEQFF. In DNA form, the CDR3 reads TGTGCCAGCAGCCAACCGGGACAGGGGGCCCATGAGCAGTTCTTC.

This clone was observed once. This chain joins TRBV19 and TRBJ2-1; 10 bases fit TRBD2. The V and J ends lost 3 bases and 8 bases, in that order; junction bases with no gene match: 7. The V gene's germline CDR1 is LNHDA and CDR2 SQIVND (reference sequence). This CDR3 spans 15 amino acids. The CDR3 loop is CASSISAGGHDEQFF. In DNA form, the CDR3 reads TGTGCCAGTAGTATCTCAGCGGGAGGGCACGATGAGCAGTTCTTC.

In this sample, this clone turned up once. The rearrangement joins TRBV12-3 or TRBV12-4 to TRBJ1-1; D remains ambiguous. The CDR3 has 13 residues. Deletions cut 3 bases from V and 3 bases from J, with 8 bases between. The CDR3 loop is CASSFKRYTEAFF. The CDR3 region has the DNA TGTGCCAGCAGTTTCAAGCGGTACACTGAAGCTTTCTTT.

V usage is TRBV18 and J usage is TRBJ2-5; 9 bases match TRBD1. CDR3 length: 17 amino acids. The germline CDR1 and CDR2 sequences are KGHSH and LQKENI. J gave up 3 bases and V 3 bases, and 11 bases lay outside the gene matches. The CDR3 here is CASSPLHTGTGKETQYF. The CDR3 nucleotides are TGTGCCAGCTCACCCCTTCATACCGGGACAGGGAAAGAGACCCAGTACTTC.